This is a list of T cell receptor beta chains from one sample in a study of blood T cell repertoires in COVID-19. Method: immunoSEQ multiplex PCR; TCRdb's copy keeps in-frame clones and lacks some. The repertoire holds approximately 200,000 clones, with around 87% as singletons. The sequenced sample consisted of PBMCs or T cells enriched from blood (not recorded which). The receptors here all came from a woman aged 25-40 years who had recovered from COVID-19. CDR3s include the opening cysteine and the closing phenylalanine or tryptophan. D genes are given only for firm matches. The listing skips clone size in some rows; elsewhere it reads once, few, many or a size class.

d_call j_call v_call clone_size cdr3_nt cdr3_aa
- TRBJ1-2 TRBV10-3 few TGTGCCATCAGGGGGGACACCTCTGATGGCTACACCTTC CAIRGDTSDGYTF
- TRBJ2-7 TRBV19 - TGTGCCAGTAGTCGTTCACCTTTAACCACAAACAGGGAATCCGTCTACGAGCAGTACTTC CASSRSPLTTNRESVYEQYF
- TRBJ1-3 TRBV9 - TGTGCCAGCAGCCCCACAATTCGGGGAGGTGGAAACACCATATATTTT CASSPTIRGGGNTIYF
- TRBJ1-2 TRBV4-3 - TGCGCCAGCAGCCAAGATAGGGGGTTCCGCTATGGCTACACCTTC CASSQDRGFRYGYTF
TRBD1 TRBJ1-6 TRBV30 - TGTGCCTGGAAGACAGGGTATAATTCACCCCTCCACTTT CAWKTGYNSPLHF
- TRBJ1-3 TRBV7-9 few TGTGCCAGCAGCCCCTTCTTACAGGGCCGCTCTGGAAACACCATATATTTT CASSPFLQGRSGNTIYF
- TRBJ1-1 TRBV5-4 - TGTGCCAGCAGACCTGGACAGCAGAACACTGAAGCTTTCTTT CASRPGQQNTEAFF
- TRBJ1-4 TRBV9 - TGTGCCAGCAGCGTAGAGGGTGGGGGCGAAAAACTGTTTTTT CASSVEGGGEKLFF
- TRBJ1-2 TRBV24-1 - TGTGCCACCAGACCTTCGGGCCTCGGGGGGGACTACACCTTC CATRPSGLGGDYTF
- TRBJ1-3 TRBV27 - TGTGCCAGCACTCGAAGGGGGTATCGATCTGGAAACACCATATATTTT CASTRRGYRSGNTIYF
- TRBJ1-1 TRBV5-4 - TGTGCCAGCAGCTCGACGCTGACTACTGAAGCTTTCTTT CASSSTLTTEAFF
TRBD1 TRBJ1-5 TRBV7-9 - TGTGCCAGCAGCCTTGGACAGGGCGCTCAGCCCCAGCATTTT CASSLGQGAQPQHF
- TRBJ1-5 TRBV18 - TGTGCCAGCTCACCCGGGGGAGGAAGCAATCAGCCCCAGCATTTT CASSPGGGSNQPQHF
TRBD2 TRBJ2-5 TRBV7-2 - TGTGCCAGCAGCCAGACTAGCGGGGGCCGGGAGACCCAGTACTTC CASSQTSGGRETQYF
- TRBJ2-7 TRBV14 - TGTGCCAGCAGCCAAGATCGACCGGGCCTCAGGGTCGAGCAGTACTTC CASSQDRPGLRVEQYF
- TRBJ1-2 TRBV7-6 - TGTGCCAGCAGCTTAGAACGGAGCCCCTATGGCTACACCTTC CASSLERSPYGYTF
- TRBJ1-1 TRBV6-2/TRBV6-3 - TGTGCCAGCAGTTACTCGATCGGTGACACTGAAGCTTTCTTT CASSYSIGDTEAFF
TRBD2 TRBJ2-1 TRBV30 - TGTGCCTGGACTAGCGGGAGCACCTACAATGAGCAGTTCTTC CAWTSGSTYNEQFF
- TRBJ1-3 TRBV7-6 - TGTGCCAGCAGCGGACACTACAGCTCTGGAAACACCATATATTTT CASSGHYSSGNTIYF
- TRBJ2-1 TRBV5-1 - TGCGCCAGCAGCTTGGCCGGAGACAGCCATGAGCAGTTCTTC CASSLAGDSHEQFF
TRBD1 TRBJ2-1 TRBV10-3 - TGTGCCATCAGCAGGGGGAACAATGAGCAGTTCTTC CAISRGNNEQFF
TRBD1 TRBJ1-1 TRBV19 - TGTGCCAGTAGTATTCGGGACAGTAGAGTGAACACTGAAGCTTTCTTT CASSIRDSRVNTEAFF
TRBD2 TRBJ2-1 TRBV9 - TGTGCCAGCAGCGCCGGGGGAGGGTATGGCTCCTACAATGAGCAGTTCTTC CASSAGGGYGSYNEQFF
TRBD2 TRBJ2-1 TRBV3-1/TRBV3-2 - TGTGCCAGCAGAATAGGGACTAGCGGGGGGGAGCAGTTCTTC CASRIGTSGGEQFF
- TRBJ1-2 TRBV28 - TGTGCCGTACGCAGGGGAACATCTTATGGCTACACCTTC CAVRRGTSYGYTF
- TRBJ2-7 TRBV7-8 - TGTGCCAGCAGCTTAGTACGAGGTAGCTACGAGCAGTACTTC CASSLVRGSYEQYF
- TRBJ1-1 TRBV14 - TGTGCCAGCAGCCAAGATTTCAGGTTAGGTTACACTGAAGCTTTCTTT CASSQDFRLGYTEAFF
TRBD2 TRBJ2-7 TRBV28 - TGTGCCAGCAGTTCGGACAGTACACTACTAAGCGGGAGAGTATACGAGCAGTACTTC CASSSDSTLLSGRVYEQYF
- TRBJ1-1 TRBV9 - TGTGCCAGCGGGTCTCGTGTTGGGAGCACTGAAGCTTTCTTT CASGSRVGSTEAFF
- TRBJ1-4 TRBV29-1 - TGCAGCGTTGGGACAGTTGGAGCGGCTAATGAAAAACTGTTTTTT CSVGTVGAANEKLFF
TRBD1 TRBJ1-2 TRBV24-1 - TGTGCCACCAGAGGGACAGGGGGCCATGGCTACACCTTC CATRGTGGHGYTF
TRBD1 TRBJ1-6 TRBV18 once TGTGCCAGCTCACCACCAGTCAGGGGGAATTCACCCCTCCACTTT CASSPPVRGNSPLHF
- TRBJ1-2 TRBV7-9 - TGTGCCAGCAGCTCAACCGACAAAGCTAACTATGGCTACACCTTC CASSSTDKANYGYTF
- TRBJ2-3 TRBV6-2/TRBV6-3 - TGTGCCAGCAGTTACCGAGACACAGATACGCAGTATTTT CASSYRDTDTQYF
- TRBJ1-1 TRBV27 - TGTGCCAGCAGTTTGAGGAGGGAGAGCACTGAAGCTTTCTTT CASSLRRESTEAFF
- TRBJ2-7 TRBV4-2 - TGTGCCAGCAGCCAAGATGCACAGCCCGACGAGCAGTACTTC CASSQDAQPDEQYF
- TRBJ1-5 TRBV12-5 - TGTGCTAGTGGCTTCCTCAGCAATCAGCCCCAGCATTTT CASGFLSNQPQHF
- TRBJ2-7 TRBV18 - TGTGCCAGCTCCCTCGACATCAACTCCTACGAGCAGTACTTC CASSLDINSYEQYF
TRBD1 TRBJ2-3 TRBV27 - TGTGCCAGTCGACGGACAGGGTTCACAGATACGCAGTATTTT CASRRTGFTDTQYF
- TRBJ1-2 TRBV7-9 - TGTGCCAGCAGCTTCGGGGGGAGGGGCTACACCTTC CASSFGGRGYTF
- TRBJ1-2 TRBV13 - TGTGCCAGCAGCTTAGGCGGCAGGTCGAACTATGGCTACACCTTC CASSLGGRSNYGYTF
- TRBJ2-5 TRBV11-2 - TGTGCCAGCAGCTTAGAATATGGGCATTTATCAGAAGGCTCGACCCAGTACTTC CASSLEYGHLSEGSTQYF
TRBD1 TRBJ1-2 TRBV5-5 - TGTGCCAGCAGCTTGGGCGACAGGGCCTATGGCTACACCTTC CASSLGDRAYGYTF
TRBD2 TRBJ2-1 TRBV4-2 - TGTGCCAGCAGCCCGGGCGAGCGGGAGGGCCCTGGCTATGAGCAGTTCTTC CASSPGEREGPGYEQFF
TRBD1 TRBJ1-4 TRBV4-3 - TGCGCCAGCAGCCAGGGACAGGGGGTAACTAATGAAAAACTGTTTTTT CASSQGQGVTNEKLFF
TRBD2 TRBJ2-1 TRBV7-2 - TGTGCCAGCAGCTTAGTAGGGACTAGCGGGACCAATGAGCAGTTCTTC CASSLVGTSGTNEQFF
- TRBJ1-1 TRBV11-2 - TGTGCCAGCAGCCCCGACCGACAGGCTGAAGCTTTCTTT CASSPDRQAEAFF
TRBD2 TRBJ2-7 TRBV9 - TGTGCCAGCAGCGTAGGATATAGCGGGTCCTACGAGCAGTACTTC CASSVGYSGSYEQYF